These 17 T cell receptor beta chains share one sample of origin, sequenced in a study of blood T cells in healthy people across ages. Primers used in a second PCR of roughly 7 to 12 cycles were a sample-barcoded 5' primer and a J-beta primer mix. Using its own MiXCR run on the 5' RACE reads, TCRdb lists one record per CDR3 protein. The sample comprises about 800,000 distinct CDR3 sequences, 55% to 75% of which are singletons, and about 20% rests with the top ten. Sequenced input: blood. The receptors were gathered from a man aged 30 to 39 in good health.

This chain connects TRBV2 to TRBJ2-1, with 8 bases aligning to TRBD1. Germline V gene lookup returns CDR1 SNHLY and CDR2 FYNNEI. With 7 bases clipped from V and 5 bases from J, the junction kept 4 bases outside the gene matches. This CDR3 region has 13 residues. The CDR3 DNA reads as TGTGCCAGCAAACAGGGGGTAAACAATGAGCAGTTCTTC. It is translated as CASKQGVNNEQFF.

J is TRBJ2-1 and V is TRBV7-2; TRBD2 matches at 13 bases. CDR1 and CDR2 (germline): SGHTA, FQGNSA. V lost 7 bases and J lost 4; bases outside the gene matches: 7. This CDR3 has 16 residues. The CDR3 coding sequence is TGTGCCAGCACCCGGGGGGGACTAGCGGGGTACAATGAGCAGTTCTTC. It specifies CASTRGGLAGYNEQFF.

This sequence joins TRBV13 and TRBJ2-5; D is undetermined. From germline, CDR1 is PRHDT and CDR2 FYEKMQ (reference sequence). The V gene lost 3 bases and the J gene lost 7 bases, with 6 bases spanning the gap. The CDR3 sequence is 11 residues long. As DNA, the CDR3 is TGTGCCAGCAGCTTCAATCGGACCCAGTACTTC. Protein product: CASSFNRTQYF. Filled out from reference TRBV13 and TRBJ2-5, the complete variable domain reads AAGVIQSPRHLIKEKRETATLKCYPIPRHDTVYWYQQGPGQDPQFLISFYEKMQSDKGSIPDRFSAQQFSDYHSELNMSSLELGDSALYFCASSFNRTQYFGPGTRLLVL.

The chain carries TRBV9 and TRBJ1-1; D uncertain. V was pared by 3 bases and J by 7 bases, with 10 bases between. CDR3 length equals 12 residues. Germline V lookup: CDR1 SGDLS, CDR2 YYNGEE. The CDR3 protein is CASSGPGGEAFF. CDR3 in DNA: TGTGCCAGCAGCGGCCCGGGCGGTGAAGCTTTCTTT.

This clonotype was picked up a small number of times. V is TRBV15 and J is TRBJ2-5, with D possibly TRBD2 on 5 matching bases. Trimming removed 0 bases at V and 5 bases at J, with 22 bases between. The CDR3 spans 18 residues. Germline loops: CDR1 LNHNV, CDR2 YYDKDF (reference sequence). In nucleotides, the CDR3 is TGTGCCACCAGCAGAGATAGGTGGCACGGGATCGCAGCGGAGACCCAGTACTTC. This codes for CATSRDRWHGIAAETQYF.

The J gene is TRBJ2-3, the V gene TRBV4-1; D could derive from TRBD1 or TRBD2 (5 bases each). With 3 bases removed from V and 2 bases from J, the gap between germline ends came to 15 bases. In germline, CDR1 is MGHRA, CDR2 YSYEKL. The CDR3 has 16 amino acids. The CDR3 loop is CASSHRGAWITDTQYF. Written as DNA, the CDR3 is TGCGCCAGCAGCCATCGAGGGGCCTGGATCACAGATACGCAGTATTTT.

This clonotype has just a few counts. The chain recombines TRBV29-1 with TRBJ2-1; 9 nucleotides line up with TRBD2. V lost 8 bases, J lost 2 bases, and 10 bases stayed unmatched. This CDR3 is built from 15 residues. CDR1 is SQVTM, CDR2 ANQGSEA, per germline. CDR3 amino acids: CSSGGGGLTYNEQFF. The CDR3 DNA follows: TGCAGCTCGGGCGGGGGGGGACTAACCTACAATGAGCAGTTCTTC.

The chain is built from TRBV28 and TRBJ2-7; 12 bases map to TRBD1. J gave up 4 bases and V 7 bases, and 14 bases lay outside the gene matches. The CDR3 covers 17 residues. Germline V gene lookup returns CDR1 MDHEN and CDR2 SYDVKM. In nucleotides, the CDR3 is TGTGCCAGCACCCCCACCCGGGGACAGGGGGCCTTTTACGAGCAGTACTTC. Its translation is CASTPTRGQGAFYEQYF.

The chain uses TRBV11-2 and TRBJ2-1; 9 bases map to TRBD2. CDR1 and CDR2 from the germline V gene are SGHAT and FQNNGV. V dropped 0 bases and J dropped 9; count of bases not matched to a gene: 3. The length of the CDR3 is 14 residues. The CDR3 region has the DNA TGTGCCAGCAGCTTAGAGGCGGGGGGGCGTGAGCAGTTCTTC. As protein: CASSLEAGGREQFF. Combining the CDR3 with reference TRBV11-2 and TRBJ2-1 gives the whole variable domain EAGVAQSPRYKIIEKRQSVAFWCNPISGHATLYWYQQILGQGPKLLIQFQNNGVVDDSQLPKDRFSAERLKGVDSTLKIQPAKLEDSAVYLCASSLEAGGREQFFGPGTRLTVL.

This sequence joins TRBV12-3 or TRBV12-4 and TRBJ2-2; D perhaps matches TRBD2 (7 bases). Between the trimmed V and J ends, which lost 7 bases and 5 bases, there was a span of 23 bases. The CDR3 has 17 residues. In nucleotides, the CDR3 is TGTGCCAGCACCCCGTTAGGGGGGGCAGGAATGACCGGGGAGCTGTTTTTT. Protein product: CASTPLGGAGMTGELFF.

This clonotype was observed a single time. CDR3 in DNA: TGCGCCAGCAGCCAGGAACAGGGGGAAGCTGAAAAACTGTTTTTT. Its protein is CASSQEQGEAEKLFF. This chain joins TRBV4-3 and TRBJ1-4; 8 bases align to TRBD1. The CDR3 sequence is 15 residues long. After removal of 3 bases from V and 7 bases from J, the junction contained 7 bases not matched to a gene. CDR1 is LGHNA and CDR2 is YSLEER in the germline V gene.

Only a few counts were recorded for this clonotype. CDR3 bases: TGTGCCAGCAGCTTAGCGTTGGGTGGTCCCCTGGGCAATCAGCCCCAGCATTTT. Amino acid sequence: CASSLALGGPLGNQPQHF. The chain has TRBV7-8 and TRBJ1-5; the D is unclear. V dropped 0 bases and J dropped 2 bases, with 17 bases sitting between them. Germline V CDR1 and CDR2: SGHVS, FQNEAQ. The CDR3 spans 18 residues.

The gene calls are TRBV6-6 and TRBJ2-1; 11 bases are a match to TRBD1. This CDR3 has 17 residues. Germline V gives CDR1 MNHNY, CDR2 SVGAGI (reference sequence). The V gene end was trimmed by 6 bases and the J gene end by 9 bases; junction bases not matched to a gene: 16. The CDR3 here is CASSRPKSGQGASEQFF. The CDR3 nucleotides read TGTGCCAGCAGCCGACCGAAGTCCGGACAGGGGGCTTCTGAGCAGTTCTTC.

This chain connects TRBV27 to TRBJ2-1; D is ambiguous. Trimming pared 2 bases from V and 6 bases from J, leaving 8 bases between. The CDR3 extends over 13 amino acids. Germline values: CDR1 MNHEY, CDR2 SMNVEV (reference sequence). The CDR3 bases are TGTGCCAGCAGTTTAGTTCTTGGCAATGAGCAGTTCTTC. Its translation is CASSLVLGNEQFF.

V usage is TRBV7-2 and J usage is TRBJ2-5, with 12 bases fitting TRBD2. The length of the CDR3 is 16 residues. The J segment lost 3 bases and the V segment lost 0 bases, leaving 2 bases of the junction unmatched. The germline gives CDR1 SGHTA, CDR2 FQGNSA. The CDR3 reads CASSLARTSGKETQYF. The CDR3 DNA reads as TGTGCCAGCAGCTTAGCGCGGACTAGCGGGAAAGAGACCCAGTACTTC.

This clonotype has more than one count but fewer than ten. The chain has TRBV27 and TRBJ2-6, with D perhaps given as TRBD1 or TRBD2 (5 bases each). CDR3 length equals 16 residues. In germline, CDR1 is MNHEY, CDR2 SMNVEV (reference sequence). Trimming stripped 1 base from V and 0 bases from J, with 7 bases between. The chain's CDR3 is CASSLLGDSGANVLTF. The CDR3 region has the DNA TGTGCCAGCAGTTTATTGGGGGACTCTGGGGCCAACGTCCTGACTTTC. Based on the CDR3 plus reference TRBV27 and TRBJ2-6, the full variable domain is EAQVTQNPRYLITVTGKKLTVTCSQNMNHEYMSWYRQDPGLGLRQIYYSMNVEVTDKGDVPEGYKVSRKEKRNFPLILESPSPNQTSLYFCASSLLGDSGANVLTFGAGSRLTVL.

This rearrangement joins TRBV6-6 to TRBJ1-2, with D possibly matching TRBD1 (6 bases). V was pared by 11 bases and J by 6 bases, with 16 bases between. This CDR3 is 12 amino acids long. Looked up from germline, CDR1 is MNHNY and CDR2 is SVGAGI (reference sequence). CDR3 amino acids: CAHGVGANGYTF. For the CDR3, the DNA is TGTGCCCACGGGGTGGGGGCTAATGGCTACACCTTC.